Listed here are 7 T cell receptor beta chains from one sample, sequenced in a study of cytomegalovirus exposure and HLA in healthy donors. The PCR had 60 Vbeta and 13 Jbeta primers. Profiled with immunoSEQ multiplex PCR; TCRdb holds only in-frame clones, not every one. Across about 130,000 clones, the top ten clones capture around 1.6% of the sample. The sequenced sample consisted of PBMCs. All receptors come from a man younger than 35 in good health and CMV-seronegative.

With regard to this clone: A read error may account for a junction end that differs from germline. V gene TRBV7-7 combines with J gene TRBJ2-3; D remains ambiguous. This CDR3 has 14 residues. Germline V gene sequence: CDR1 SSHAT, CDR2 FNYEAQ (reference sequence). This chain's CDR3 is CASSLGPGTDTQYF. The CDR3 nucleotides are TGTGCTAGCAGCTTAGGGCCAGGCACAGATACGCAGTATTTT.

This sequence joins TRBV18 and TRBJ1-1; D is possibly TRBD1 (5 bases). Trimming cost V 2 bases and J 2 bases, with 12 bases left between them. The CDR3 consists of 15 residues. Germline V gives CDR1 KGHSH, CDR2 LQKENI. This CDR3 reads CASSPTGSENTEAFF. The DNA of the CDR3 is TGTGCCAGCTCACCAACAGGATCGGAAAACACTGAAGCTTTCTTT.

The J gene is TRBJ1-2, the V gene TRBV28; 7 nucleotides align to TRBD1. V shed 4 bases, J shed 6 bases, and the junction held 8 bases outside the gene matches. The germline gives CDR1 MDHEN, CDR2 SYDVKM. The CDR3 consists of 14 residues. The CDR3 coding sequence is TGTGCCAGCAGTTACTACAGGGGCGGGAATGGCTACACCTTC. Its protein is CASSYYRGGNGYTF.

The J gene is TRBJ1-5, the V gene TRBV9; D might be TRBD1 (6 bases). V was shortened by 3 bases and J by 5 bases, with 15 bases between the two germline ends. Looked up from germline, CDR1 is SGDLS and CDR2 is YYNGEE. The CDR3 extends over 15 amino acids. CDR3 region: CASSADGQRDQPQHF. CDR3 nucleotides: TGTGCCAGCAGCGCCGACGGACAGAGGGATCAGCCCCAGCATTTT. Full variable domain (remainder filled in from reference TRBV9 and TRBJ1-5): DSGVTQTPKHLITATGQRVTLRCSPRSGDLSVYWYQQSLDQGLQFLIQYYNGEERAKGNILERFSAQQFPDLHSELNLSSLELGDSALYFCASSADGQRDQPQHFGDGTRLSIL.

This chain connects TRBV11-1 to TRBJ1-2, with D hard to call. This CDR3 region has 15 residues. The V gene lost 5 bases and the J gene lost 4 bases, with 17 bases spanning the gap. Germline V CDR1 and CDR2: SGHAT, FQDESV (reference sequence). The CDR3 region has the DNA TGTGCCAGCAGCCCGGCGGTCAACACCATCTATGGCTACACCTTC. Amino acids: CASSPAVNTIYGYTF.

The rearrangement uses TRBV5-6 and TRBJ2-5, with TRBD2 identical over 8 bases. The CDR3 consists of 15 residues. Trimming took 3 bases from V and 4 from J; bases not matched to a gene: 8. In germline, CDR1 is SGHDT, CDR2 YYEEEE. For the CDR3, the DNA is TGTGCCAGCAGCTCCCGCGGGGGGCACCGAGAGACCCAGTACTTC. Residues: CASSSRGGHRETQYF.

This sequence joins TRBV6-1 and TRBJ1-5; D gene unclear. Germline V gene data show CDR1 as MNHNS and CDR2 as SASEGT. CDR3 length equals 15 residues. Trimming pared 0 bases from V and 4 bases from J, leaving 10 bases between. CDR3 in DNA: TGTGCCAGCAGTGAAGCCGGTGCGGCAAATCAGCCCCAGCATTTT. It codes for CASSEAGAANQPQHF.